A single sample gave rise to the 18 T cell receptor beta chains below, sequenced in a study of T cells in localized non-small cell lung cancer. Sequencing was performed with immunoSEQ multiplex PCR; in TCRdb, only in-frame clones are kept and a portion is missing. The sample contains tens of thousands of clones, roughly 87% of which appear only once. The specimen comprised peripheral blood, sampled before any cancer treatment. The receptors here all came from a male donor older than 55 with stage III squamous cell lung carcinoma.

CDR3 bases: TGTGCCAGTAGTATAGCCCCCCCGACGGTCTATGGCTACACCTTC. It encodes CASSIAPPTVYGYTF. This chain uses TRBV19 with TRBJ1-2; D is ambiguous. CDR3 length: 15 amino acids. The germline V and J ends were trimmed by 1 base and 4 bases, with 13 bases remaining between them. The germline V gene has CDR1 LNHDA and CDR2 SQIVND (reference sequence). The full variable domain, its missing parts supplied by reference TRBV19 and TRBJ1-2, is DGGITQSPKYLFRKEGQNVTLSCEQNLNHDAMYWYRQDPGQGLRLIYYSQIVNDFQKGDIAEGYSVSREKKESFPLTVTSAQKNPTAFYLCASSIAPPTVYGYTFGSGTRLTVV.

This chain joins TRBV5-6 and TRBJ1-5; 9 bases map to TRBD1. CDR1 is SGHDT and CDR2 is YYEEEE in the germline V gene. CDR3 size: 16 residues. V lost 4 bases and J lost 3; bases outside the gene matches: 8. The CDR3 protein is CASSEQTGGPNQPQHF. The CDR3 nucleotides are TGTGCCAGCAGCGAGCAGACAGGGGGTCCCAATCAGCCCCAGCATTTT.

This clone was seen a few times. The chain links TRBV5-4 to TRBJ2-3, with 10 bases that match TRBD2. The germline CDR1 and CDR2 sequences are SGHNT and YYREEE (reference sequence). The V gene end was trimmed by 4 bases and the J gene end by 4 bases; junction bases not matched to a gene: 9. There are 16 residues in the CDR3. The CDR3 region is CASSVLAGGPPDTQYF. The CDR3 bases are TGTGCCAGCAGCGTATTAGCGGGAGGCCCCCCAGATACGCAGTATTTT.

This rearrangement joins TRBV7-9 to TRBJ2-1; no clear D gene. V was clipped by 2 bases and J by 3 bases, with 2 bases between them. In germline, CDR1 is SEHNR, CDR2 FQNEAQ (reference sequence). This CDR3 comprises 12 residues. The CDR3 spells CASSLIYNEQFF. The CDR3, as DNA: TGTGCCAGCAGCTTAATCTACAATGAGCAGTTCTTC.

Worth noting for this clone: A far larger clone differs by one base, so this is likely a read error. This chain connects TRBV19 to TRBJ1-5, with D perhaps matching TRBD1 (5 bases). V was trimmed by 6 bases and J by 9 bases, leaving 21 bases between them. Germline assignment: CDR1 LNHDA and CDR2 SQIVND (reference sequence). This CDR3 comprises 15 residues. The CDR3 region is CASRAPGTAVLPQHF. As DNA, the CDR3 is TGTGCCAGTAGGGCCCCCGGGACCGCAGTACTGCCCCAGCATTTT.

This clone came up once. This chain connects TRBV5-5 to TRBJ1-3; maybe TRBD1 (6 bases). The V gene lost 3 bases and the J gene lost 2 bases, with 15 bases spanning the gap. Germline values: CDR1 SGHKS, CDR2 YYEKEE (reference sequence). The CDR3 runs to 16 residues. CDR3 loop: CASSYLTGSTGNTIYF. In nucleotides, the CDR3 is TGTGCCAGCAGCTACCTGACAGGCTCCACTGGAAACACCATATATTTT.

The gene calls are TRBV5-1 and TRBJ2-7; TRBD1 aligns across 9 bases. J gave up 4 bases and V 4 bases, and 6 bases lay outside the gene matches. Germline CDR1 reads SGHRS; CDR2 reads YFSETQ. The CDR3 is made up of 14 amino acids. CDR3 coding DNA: TGCGCCAGCAGCCAGACAGGGGGGGCTTACGAGCAGTACTTC. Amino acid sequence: CASSQTGGAYEQYF.

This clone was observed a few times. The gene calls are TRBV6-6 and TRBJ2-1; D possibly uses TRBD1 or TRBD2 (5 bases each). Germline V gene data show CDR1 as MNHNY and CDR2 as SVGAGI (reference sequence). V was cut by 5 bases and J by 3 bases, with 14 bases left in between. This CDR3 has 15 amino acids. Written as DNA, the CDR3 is TGTGCCAGCAGTCCCCAGGGACCTCACTACAATGAGCAGTTCTTC. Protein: CASSPQGPHYNEQFF.

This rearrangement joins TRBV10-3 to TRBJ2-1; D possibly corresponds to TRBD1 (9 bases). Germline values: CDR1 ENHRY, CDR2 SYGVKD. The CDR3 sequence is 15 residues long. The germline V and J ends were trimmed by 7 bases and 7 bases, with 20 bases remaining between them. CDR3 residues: CAIKRGGQGRNEQFF. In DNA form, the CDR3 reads TGTGCCATCAAACGGGGGGGACAGGGAAGAAATGAGCAGTTCTTC.

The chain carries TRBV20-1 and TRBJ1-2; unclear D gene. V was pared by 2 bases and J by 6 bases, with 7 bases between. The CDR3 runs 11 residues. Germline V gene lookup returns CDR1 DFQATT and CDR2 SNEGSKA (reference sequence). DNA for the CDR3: TGCAGTGCTAGACGTGGGGATGGCTACACCTTC. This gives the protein CSARRGDGYTF.

In nucleotides, the CDR3 is TGTGCCAGCAGCTTGGGTTCCGGGTTCATAGGCTACACCTTC. It translates to CASSLGSGFIGYTF. J is TRBJ1-2 and V is TRBV5-5, with unresolved D. The CDR3 extends over 14 amino acids. V dropped 0 bases and J dropped 8 bases, with 14 bases sitting between them. The germline gives CDR1 SGHKS, CDR2 YYEKEE (reference sequence).

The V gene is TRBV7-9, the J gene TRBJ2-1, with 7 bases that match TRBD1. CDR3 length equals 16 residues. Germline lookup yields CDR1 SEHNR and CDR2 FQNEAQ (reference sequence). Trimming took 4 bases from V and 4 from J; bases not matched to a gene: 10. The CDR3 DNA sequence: TGTGCCAGCAGCTCAACAGGGGCCCCCGATTACAATGAGCAGTTCTTC. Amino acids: CASSSTGAPDYNEQFF.

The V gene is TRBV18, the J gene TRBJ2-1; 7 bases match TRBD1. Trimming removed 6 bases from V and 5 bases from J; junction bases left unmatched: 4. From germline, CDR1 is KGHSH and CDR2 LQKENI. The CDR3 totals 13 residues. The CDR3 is CASSTGVHNEQFF. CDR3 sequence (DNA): TGTGCCAGCTCTACAGGGGTCCACAATGAGCAGTTCTTC.

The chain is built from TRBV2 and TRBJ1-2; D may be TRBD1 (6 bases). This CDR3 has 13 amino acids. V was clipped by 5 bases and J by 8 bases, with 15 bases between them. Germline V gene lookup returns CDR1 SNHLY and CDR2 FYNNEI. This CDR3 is CASSLTRTAGYTF. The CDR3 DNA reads TGTGCCAGCAGTCTAACCCGGACAGCGGGCTACACCTTC.

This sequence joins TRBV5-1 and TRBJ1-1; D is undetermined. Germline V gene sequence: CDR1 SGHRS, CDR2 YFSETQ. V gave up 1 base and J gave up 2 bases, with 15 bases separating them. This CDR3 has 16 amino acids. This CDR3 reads CASSLQVLGQNTEAFF. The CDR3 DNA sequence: TGCGCCAGCAGCTTGCAGGTTTTAGGGCAAAACACTGAAGCTTTCTTT.

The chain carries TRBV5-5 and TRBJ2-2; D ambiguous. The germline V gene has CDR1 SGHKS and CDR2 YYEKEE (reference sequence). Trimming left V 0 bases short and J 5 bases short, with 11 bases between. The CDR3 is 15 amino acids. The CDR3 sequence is CASSLAAWATGELFF. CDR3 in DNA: TGTGCCAGCAGCTTGGCCGCGTGGGCAACCGGGGAGCTGTTTTTT.

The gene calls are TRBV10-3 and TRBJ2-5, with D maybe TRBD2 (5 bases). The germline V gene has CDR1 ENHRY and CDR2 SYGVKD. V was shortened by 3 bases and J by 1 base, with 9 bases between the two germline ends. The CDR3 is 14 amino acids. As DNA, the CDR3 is TGTGCCATCAGTGAAGGACTGGGCCAAGAGACCCAGTACTTC. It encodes CAISEGLGQETQYF.

The CDR3 DNA is TGTGCCAGCAGTTACGGGACATTGAACACTGAAGCTTTCTTT. Its translation: CASSYGTLNTEAFF. The chain employs TRBV6-6 and TRBJ1-1, with D tentatively TRBD1 (6 bases). The CDR3 runs to 14 residues. V gave up 2 bases and J gave up 0 bases, with 7 bases separating them. Germline CDR1 MNHNY, CDR2 SVGAGI (reference sequence).